This TCR beta chain comes out of a study of shared clonotypes between healthy human individuals. As for the study in general: For every donor, three CD4 naive, three CD4 memory, two CD8 naive and one CD8 memory plates were used.

Each replicate PCR on the sorted subsets used approximately 180 ng DNA (roughly 27,000 T cell genomes). The protocol was immunoSEQ multiplex PCR, while the TCRdb copy is restricted to in-frame clones and leaves out a portion. The sample yields some 500,000 clones, about 96% seen once. The ends were cut back, 2 bases at V and 6 bases at J, with 11 bases in the middle. CDR1 is SEHNR, CDR2 FQNEAQ, per germline (reference sequence). The CDR3 is 13 amino acids. The sequenced material came from naive CD4+ T cells sorted from blood. As to subset: CD45RA+ positively selected. The sequence derives from a woman in her 30s in good health. The chain employs TRBV7-9 and TRBJ2-7; tentatively, D is TRBD1 (6 bases). CDR3 DNA: TGTGCCAGCAGCTTAAACTACAGGGTCGAGCAGTACTTC. It encodes CASSLNYRVEQYF. Full variable domain (rest looked up from reference TRBV7-9 and TRBJ2-7): DTGVSQNPRHKITKRGQNVTFRCDPISEHNRLYWYRQTLGQGPEFLTYFQNEAQLEKSRLLSDRFSAERPKGSFSTLEIQRTEQGDSAMYLCASSLNYRVEQYFGPGTRLTVT.